This TCR beta chain was recovered during a study of control samples from healthy donors and cancer patients. Assay used: immunoSEQ multiplex PCR; TCRdb lists only in-frame clones, some missing. This sample has over 150,000 clones; roughly 95% occur once, and the top ten carry about 0.94%. V shed 7 bases and J 4 bases; nucleotides not matched to a gene: 6. This CDR3 comprises 13 residues. The V call is TRBV12-3 or TRBV12-4, the J call TRBJ1-2, with 7 bases lining up with TRBD1. The sample comprised blood. The sequence was obtained from a young woman in good health. The CDR3 DNA sequence: TGTGCCAGCAAGACAGGGCCTTTCTATGGCTACACCTTC. It codes for CASKTGPFYGYTF.